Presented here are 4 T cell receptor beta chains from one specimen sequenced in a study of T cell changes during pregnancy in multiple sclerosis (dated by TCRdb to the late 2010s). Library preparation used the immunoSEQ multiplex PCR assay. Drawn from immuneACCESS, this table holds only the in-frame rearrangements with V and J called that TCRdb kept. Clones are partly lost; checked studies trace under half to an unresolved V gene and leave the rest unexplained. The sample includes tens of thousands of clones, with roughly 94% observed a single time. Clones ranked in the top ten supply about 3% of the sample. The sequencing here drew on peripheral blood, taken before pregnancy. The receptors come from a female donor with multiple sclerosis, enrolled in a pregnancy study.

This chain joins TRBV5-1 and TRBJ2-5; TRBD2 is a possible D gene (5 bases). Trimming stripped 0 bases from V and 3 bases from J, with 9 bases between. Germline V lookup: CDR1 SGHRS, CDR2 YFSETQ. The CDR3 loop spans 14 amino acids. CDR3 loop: CASSLGGVEETQYF. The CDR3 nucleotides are TGCGCCAGCAGCTTGGGGGGAGTAGAAGAGACCCAGTACTTC.

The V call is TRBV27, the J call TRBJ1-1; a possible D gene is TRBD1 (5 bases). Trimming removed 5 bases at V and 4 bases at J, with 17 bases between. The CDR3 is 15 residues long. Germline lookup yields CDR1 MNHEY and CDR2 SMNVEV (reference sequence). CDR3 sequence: CASSTNRRRGTEAFF. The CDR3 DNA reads TGTGCCAGCAGTACAAACAGGCGGAGAGGCACTGAAGCTTTCTTT.

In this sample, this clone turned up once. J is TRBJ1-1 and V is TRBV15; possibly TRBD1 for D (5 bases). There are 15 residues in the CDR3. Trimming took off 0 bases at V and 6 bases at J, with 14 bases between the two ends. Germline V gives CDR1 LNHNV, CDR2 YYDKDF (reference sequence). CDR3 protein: CATSRDSGGTPEAFF. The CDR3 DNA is TGTGCCACCAGCAGAGATTCGGGAGGGACGCCTGAAGCTTTCTTT.

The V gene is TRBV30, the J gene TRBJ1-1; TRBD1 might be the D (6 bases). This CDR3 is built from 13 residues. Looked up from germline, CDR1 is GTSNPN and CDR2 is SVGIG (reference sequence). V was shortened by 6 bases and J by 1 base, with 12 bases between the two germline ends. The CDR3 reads CACNQGRNTEAFF. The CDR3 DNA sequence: TGTGCCTGTAACCAGGGGCGGAACACTGAAGCTTTCTTT.